This T cell receptor beta chain was captured by sequencing in a study of cytomegalovirus exposure and HLA in healthy donors. Broader study findings: In a later analysis, compared with equally common non-associated chains, HLA-associated beta chains were more expanded. Rare TCR sequences dominated, though some public TCRs recurred in many donors.

The PCR used 60 Vbeta and 13 Jbeta primers. Method: immunoSEQ multiplex PCR; TCRdb's copy keeps in-frame clones and lacks some. The data show over 100,000 clones, roughly 83% seen once. As to this clone: Its antigen is still unknown.

The receptor was isolated from a woman aged 18-35 years in good health and CMV-seropositive. The specimen was PBMCs.

CDR3 sequence reads: CASSETGGGGETQYF. The CDR3 DNA reads TGTGCCAGCAGCGAGACAGGGGGCGGAGGAGAGACCCAGTACTTC. V and J are TRBV25-1 and TRBJ2-5; TRBD1 matches at 10 bases. Germline V CDR1 and CDR2: MGHDK, SYGVNS. The CDR3 runs to 15 residues. The ends lost 6 bases at V and 4 bases at J; junction bases unmatched: 8.